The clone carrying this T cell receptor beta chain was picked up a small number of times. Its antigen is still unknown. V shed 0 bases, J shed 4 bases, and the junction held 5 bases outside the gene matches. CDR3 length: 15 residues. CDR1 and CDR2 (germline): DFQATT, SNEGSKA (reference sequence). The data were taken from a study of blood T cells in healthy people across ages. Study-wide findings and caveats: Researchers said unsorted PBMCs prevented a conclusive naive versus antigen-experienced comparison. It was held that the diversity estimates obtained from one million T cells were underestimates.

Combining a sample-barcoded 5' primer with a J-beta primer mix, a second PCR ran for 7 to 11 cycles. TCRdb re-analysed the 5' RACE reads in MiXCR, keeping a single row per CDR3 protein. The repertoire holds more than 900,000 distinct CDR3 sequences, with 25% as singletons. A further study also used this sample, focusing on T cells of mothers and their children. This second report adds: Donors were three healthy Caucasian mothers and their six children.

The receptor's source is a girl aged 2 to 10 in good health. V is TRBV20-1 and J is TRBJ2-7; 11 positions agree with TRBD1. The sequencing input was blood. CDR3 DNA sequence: TGCAGTGCTAGAGATCGGGACAGGGGGTTATACGAGCAGTACTTC. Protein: CSARDRDRGLYEQYF.